This T cell receptor beta chain is from a study of blood T cell repertoires in COVID-19. Study information: Sites in the United States, Italy and Spain provided acute and convalescent COVID-19 samples.

TCRdb's copy holds only in-frame clones and misses some; the assay was immunoSEQ multiplex PCR. Among some 100,000 clones, roughly 91% were seen once, and the ten largest hold 4.5% to 6%. J gave up 8 bases and V 7 bases, and 13 bases lay outside the gene matches. CDR3 length: 15 residues. Germline V gene lookup returns CDR1 MDHEN and CDR2 SYDVKM. Material: peripheral blood. The chain joins TRBV28 to TRBJ2-1; TRBD2 matches 8 bases. The receptor comes from a woman at least 80 years old with active COVID-19. CDR3 residues: CASIQGASGWDEQFF. CDR3 nucleotide sequence: TGTGCCAGCATTCAAGGGGCTAGCGGGTGGGATGAGCAGTTCTTC.